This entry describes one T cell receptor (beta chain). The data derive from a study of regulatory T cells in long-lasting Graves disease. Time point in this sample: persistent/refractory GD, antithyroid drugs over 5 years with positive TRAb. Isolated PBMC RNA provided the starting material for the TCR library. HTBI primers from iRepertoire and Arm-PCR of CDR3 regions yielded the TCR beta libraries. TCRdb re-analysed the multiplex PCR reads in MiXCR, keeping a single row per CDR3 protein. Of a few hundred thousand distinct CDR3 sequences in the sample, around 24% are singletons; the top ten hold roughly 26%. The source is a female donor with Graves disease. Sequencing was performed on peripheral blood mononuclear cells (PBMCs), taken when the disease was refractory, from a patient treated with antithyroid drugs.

CDR3 residues: CASSLGLAGVNEQYF. CDR3 DNA: TGTGCCAGCAGCCTGGGACTAGCGGGAGTAAACGAGCAGTACTTC. The rearrangement joins TRBV6-2 or TRBV6-3 to TRBJ2-7; 14 nucleotides line up with TRBD2. The CDR3 extends over 15 amino acids. Germline V gives CDR1 MNHEY, CDR2 SVGEGT. Trimming took 6 bases from V and 5 from J; bases not matched to a gene: 6.